These 10 T cell receptor beta chains share one sample of origin, sequenced in a study of blood T cell repertoires in COVID-19. Sequencing used immunoSEQ multiplex PCR; TCRdb keeps in-frame clones, though not all of them. The profile covers 100,000 to 150,000 clones, with around 87% appearing a single time and more than 3.5% taken by the ten largest. The specimen sequenced was peripheral blood. The receptor source for this set is a woman aged 55-69 years with acute or convalescent COVID-19.

This clone was detected only a few times. The chain employs TRBV6-6 and TRBJ2-1, with D maybe TRBD2 (6 bases). The CDR3 has 13 amino acids. V shed 6 bases and J shed 5 bases, with 11 bases lying between them. CDR1 and CDR2 from the germline V gene are MNHNY and SVGAGI (reference sequence). CDR3 residues: CASSFAGHNEQFF. The CDR3 DNA sequence: TGTGCCAGCAGCTTCGCGGGGCACAATGAGCAGTTCTTC.

The chain has TRBV7-9 and TRBJ2-7; D is perhaps TRBD1 (5 bases). The germline gives CDR1 SEHNR, CDR2 FQNEAQ (reference sequence). V was cut by 3 bases and J by 7 bases, with 19 bases left in between. This CDR3 comprises 15 residues. The CDR3 nucleotides read TGTGCCAGCAGCTTGAGGTCGAACAGGCAAGGGGAGCAGTACGTC. This sequence encodes CASSLRSNRQGEQYV.

This sequence joins TRBV3-1 (or the pseudogene TRBV3-2) and TRBJ2-3, with 15 bases fitting TRBD2. Germline loops: CDR1 LGHDT, CDR2 YNNKEL (reference sequence). The CDR3 is 16 residues long. With V trimmed by 5 bases and J by 5 bases, 5 bases remained unmatched. The CDR3 here is CASSSRGLAGGDTQYF. The DNA of the CDR3 is TGTGCCAGCAGCTCAAGGGGACTAGCGGGAGGAGATACGCAGTATTTT.

This rearrangement joins TRBV18 to TRBJ2-2, with 9 bases that match TRBD1. CDR3 length equals 17 residues. The germline CDR1 and CDR2 sequences are KGHSH and LQKENI. Germline trimming cut 3 bases from V and 4 bases from J; bases unmatched to any gene: 9. The CDR3 DNA is TGTGCCAGCTCACCCAACCGAAGGACAGGGGTCACCGGGGAGCTGTTTTTT. Protein: CASSPNRRTGVTGELFF.

The chain is built from TRBV28 and TRBJ2-1; a weak D match, TRBD2 (7 bases). This CDR3 has 19 residues. Germline-derived CDR1 and CDR2 are MDHEN and SYDVKM. Trimming stripped 1 base from V and 4 bases from J, with 23 bases between. The CDR3 DNA is TGTGCCAGCAGTTTATTGGCTTGGGGCGGGAGCACAGGGTACAATGAGCAGTTCTTC. Its translation: CASSLLAWGGSTGYNEQFF.

This clone occurred a few times. The V call is TRBV30, the J call TRBJ2-5; no definite D call. Germline lookup yields CDR1 GTSNPN and CDR2 SVGIG (reference sequence). Trimming took 0 bases from V and 5 from J, leaving 4 bases between them. The CDR3 covers 11 residues. The CDR3 bases are TGTGCCTGGAGTGTACGGGAGACCCAGTACTTC. Its protein product is CAWSVRETQYF.

V usage is TRBV2 and J usage is TRBJ2-1, with 8 positions matching TRBD2. In germline, CDR1 is SNHLY, CDR2 FYNNEI. With 4 bases clipped from V and 3 bases from J, the junction kept 5 bases outside the gene matches. This CDR3 contains 15 residues. The CDR3 sequence is CASSVDGGGYNEQFF. The CDR3 DNA reads TGTGCCAGCAGTGTGGACGGGGGGGGCTACAATGAGCAGTTCTTC.

Points on this clone: Mismatch with germline at one junction end may stem from a read error. CDR3 sequence (DNA): TGTGCCAGCAGCCGGTCAGGCGCACCGCAGTTT. Translated, it gives CASSRSGAPQF. The chain uses TRBV11-3 and TRBJ1-1, with no clear D. The CDR3 is made up of 11 amino acids. Germline V gene sequence: CDR1 SGHNT, CDR2 YENEEA.

The rearrangement links TRBV6-5 to TRBJ1-3; TRBD1 is a possible D gene (5 bases). The CDR3 length is 14 residues. The V end lost 6 bases, the J end lost 2 bases, and 11 bases lay between the germline ends. Germline loops: CDR1 MNHEY, CDR2 SVGAGI. CDR3 sequence (DNA): TGTGCCAGCAGGCACGCAGGGACTGGAAACACCATATATTTT. Amino acid sequence: CASRHAGTGNTIYF.

This clone came up a few times. The chain's CDR3 is CASSLVGSGRSNEQFF. The CDR3, as DNA: TGTGCCAGCAGCTTGGTGGGCAGCGGGCGCTCCAATGAGCAGTTCTTC. The chain has TRBV5-4 and TRBJ2-1; weak D call: TRBD2 (6 bases). There are 16 residues in the CDR3. Germline CDR1 SGHNT, CDR2 YYREEE (reference sequence). Trimming removed 0 bases at V and 6 bases at J, with 16 bases between.